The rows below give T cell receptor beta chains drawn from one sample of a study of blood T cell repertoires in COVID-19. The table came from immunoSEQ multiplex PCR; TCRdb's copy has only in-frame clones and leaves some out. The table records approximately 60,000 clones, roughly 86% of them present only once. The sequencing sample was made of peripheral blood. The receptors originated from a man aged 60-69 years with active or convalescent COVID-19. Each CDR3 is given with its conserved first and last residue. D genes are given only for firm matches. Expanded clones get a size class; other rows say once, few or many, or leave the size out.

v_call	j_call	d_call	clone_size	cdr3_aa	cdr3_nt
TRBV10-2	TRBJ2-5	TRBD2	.	CASSEASGRGETQYF	TGCGCCAGCAGTGAGGCCAGCGGGAGGGGAGAGACCCAGTACTTC
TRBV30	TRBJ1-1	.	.	CAWSDRDKAFF	TGTGCCTGGAGTGACAGGGATAAAGCTTTCTTT
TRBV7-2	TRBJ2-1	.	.	CASSSHLGGRSGEQFF	TGTGCCAGCAGCTCCCATCTGGGCGGCAGGTCGGGAGAGCAGTTCTTC
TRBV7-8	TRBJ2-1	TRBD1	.	CASSPLGTGWFF	TGTGCCAGCAGCCCGTTAGGGACAGGGTGGTTCTTC
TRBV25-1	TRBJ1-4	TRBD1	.	CASTEGTRGNEKLFF	TGTGCCAGCACTGAAGGTACCAGGGGGAATGAAAAACTGTTTTTT
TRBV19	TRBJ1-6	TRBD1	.	CASSRGQVDNSPLHF	TGTGCCAGTAGTAGGGGACAGGTGGATAATTCACCCCTCCACTTT
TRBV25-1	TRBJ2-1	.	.	CASAGAGPYNEQFF	TGTGCCAGCGCGGGGGCAGGGCCTTACAATGAGCAGTTCTTC
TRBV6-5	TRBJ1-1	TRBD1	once	CASSSLRQGPTEAFF	TGTGCCAGCAGTTCTCTCAGACAGGGGCCCACTGAAGCTTTCTTT
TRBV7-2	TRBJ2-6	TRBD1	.	CASSPWDSDYSGANVLTF	TGTGCCAGCAGCCCCTGGGACAGCGACTACTCTGGGGCCAACGTCCTGACTTTC
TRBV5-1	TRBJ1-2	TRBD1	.	CASSLGTGLNYGYTF	TGCGCCAGCAGCTTGGGGACAGGGCTAAACTATGGCTACACCTTC
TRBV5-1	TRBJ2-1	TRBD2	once	CASSSGLAGVEQFF	TGCGCCAGCAGCTCCGGACTAGCGGGGGTTGAGCAGTTCTTC
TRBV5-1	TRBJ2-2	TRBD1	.	CASQQGQAGELFF	TGCGCCAGCCAACAGGGGCAGGCCGGGGAGCTGTTTTTT
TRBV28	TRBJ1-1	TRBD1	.	CASSFFGTGGTRPNTEAFF	TGTGCCAGCAGTTTTTTTGGGACAGGGGGCACCCGTCCGAACACTGAAGCTTTCTTT
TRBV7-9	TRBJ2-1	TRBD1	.	CASSLGDRVYNEQFF	TGTGCCAGCAGCTTAGGGGACAGGGTTTACAATGAGCAGTTCTTC
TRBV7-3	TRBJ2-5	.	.	CASSLGGLETQYF	TGTGCCAGCAGCTTAGGAGGGCTGGAGACCCAGTACTTC
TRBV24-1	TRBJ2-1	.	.	CATSLGANEQFF	TGTGCCACTTCATTAGGGGCGAATGAGCAGTTCTTC
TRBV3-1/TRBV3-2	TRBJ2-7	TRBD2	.	CASSRTSGRASSYEQYF	TGTGCCAGCAGCCGGACTAGCGGGAGGGCTAGTTCCTACGAGCAGTACTTC
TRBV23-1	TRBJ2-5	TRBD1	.	CASSQSPDRGTQETQYF	TGCGCCAGCAGTCAATCCCCGGACAGGGGGACCCAGGAGACCCAGTACTTC
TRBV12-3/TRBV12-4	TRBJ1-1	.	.	CASSLPGGTEAFF	TGTGCCAGCAGTTTACCGGGGGGCACTGAAGCTTTCTTT
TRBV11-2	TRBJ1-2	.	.	CASSWQGGFFGYTF	TGTGCCAGCAGCTGGCAAGGGGGTTTTTTTGGCTACACCTTC
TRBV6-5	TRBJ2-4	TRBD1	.	CASSYRRQGQNIQYF	TGTGCCAGCAGTTATCGGCGACAGGGGCAAAACATTCAGTACTTC
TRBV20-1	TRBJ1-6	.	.	CSASGQIYSPLHF	TGCAGTGCTAGTGGGCAGATTTATTCACCCCTCCACTTT
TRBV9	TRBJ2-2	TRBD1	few	CASSPRDRPNTGELFF	TGTGCCAGCAGCCCCAGGGACAGACCGAACACCGGGGAGCTGTTTTTT
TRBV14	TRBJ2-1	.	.	CASSQDRAKINEQFF	TGTGCCAGCAGCCAAGATCGCGCGAAGATTAATGAGCAGTTCTTC
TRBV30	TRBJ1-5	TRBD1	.	CAWSEDRAQPQHF	TGTGCCTGGAGTGAAGACAGGGCTCAGCCCCAGCATTTT
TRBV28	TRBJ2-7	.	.	CASRTSSYEQYF	TGTGCCAGCCGGACTTCCTCCTACGAGCAGTACTTC
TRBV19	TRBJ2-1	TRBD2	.	CASRILAGSYNEQFF	TGTGCCAGTAGGATACTAGCGGGGTCCTACAATGAGCAGTTCTTC
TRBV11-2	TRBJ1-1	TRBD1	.	CASSTFDRGRGTEAFF	TGTGCCAGCAGCACCTTCGACAGGGGGCGAGGCACTGAAGCTTTCTTT
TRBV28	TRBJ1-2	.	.	CASSLVVGGYGYTF	TGTGCCAGCAGTTTGGTGGTAGGGGGCTATGGCTACACCTTC
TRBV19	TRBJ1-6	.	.	CASSSDSLSSYNSPLHF	TGTGCCAGTAGTTCGGACAGCTTGAGCTCCTATAATTCACCCCTCCACTTT
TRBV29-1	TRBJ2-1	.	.	CSVLWQINEQFF	TGCAGCGTTCTTTGGCAGATCAATGAGCAGTTCTTC
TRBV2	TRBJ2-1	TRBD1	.	CASSYRGGQEQFF	TGTGCCAGCAGTTATCGAGGGGGCCAGGAGCAGTTCTTC
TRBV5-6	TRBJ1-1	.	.	CASSLRGLMLAFF	TGTGCCAGCAGCCTCCGAGGACTCATGTTGGCTTTCTTT
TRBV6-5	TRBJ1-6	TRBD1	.	CASSYSGQLSPLHF	TGTGCCAGCAGTTACTCGGGACAGCTTTCACCCCTCCACTTT
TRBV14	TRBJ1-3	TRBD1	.	CASSPGTGVSFSGNTIYF	TGTGCCAGCAGCCCCGGGACAGGGGTATCTTTCTCTGGAAACACCATATATTTT
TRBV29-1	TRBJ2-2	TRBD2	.	CSAIRLAENTGELFF	TGCAGCGCCATACGACTAGCGGAGAACACCGGGGAGCTGTTTTTT
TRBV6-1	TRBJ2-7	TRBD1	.	CASSESSGGHDEQYF	TGTGCCAGCAGTGAATCGTCAGGGGGCCATGACGAGCAGTACTTC
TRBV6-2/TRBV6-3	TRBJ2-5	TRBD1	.	CASSYGTGLKTQYF	TGTGCCAGCAGTTACGGGACAGGCCTAAAGACCCAGTACTTC
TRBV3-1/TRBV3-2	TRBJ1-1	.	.	CASSRRQKSTEAFF	TGTGCCAGCAGCCGCCGACAGAAAAGCACTGAAGCTTTCTTT
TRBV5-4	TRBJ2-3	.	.	CASSRDPTRGVNTQYF	TGTGCCAGCAGCCGAGACCCGACTAGAGGGGTAAATACGCAGTATTTT
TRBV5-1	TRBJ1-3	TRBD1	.	CASRAGTGLGNTIYF	TGCGCCAGCAGGGCCGGGACAGGGTTGGGGAACACCATATATTTT
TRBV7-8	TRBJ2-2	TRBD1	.	CASSLPDRASGELFF	TGTGCCAGCAGCTTACCTGACAGGGCGTCCGGGGAGCTGTTTTTT
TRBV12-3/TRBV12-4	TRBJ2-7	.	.	CASSFGHTYEQYF	TGTGCCAGCAGTTTTGGGCACACCTACGAGCAGTACTTC
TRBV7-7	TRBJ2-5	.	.	CASSAGETQYF	TGTGCCAGCAGCGCCGGGGAGACCCAGTACTTC
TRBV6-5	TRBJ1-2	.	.	CASSYSSSNYGYTF	TGTGCCAGCAGTTACTCGTCGTCTAACTATGGCTACACCTTC
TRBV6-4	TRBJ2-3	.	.	CASSDSIGTPRGTDTQYF	TGTGCCAGCAGTGACTCTATTGGGACTCCAAGGGGCACAGATACGCAGTATTTT
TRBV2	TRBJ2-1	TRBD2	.	CASSVTSSNEQFF	TGTGCCAGCAGTGTGACTAGCAGCAATGAGCAGTTCTTC
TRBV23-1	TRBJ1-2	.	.	CASRPGWNYGYTF	TGCGCCAGCAGACCTGGCTGGAACTATGGCTACACCTTC
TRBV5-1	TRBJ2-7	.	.	CASSLGSGFIYEQYF	TGCGCCAGCAGCTTGGGATCCGGGTTCATCTACGAGCAGTACTTC
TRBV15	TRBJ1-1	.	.	CATSRGWEGSEAFF	TGTGCCACCAGCAGAGGTTGGGAGGGCTCAGAAGCTTTCTTT
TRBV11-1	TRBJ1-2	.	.	CASSAQVGYGYTF	TGTGCCAGCAGCGCACAGGTGGGCTATGGCTACACCTTC
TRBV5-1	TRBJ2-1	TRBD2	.	CASSPERGPYNEQFF	TGCGCCAGCAGCCCAGAGCGGGGGCCATACAATGAGCAGTTCTTC
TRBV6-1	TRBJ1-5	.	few	CASSESHGVRQPQHF	TGTGCCAGCAGTGAAAGCCATGGTGTTCGGCAGCCCCAGCATTTT
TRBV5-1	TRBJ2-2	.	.	CASSSIDPAGTGELFF	TGCGCCAGCAGCTCGATTGACCCTGCGGGCACCGGGGAGCTGTTTTTT
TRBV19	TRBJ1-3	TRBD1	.	CASRSQGSPGNTIYF	TGTGCCAGTAGGTCACAGGGGTCACCTGGAAACACCATATATTTT